This TCR beta chain came from a study of T cell repertoires in cytomegalovirus infection. Overall study context: Public TCR beta signatures indicated both CMV infection and matching HLA type. Study findings and constraints: In two of eight donors, the top clonotype was HLA-C-restricted CMV-specific. Cumulative public TCR beta family frequency identified carriers of CMV plus the relevant HLA.

The CDR3 is 13 amino acids. V lost 2 bases and J lost 4; bases outside the gene matches: 4. Germline CDR1 and CDR2: DFQATT and SNEGSKA (reference sequence). For this clonotype: The antigen is not known.

TCRdb re-analysed the reads in MiXCR, keeping a single row per CDR3 protein. The sample includes around 630,000 distinct CDR3 sequences, more than 20% seen only once; the top ten take 6.5% to 10%. This sequence joins TRBV20-1 and TRBJ2-5, with TRBD1 matching over 7 bases. This receptor was obtained from a human donor in good health (CMV status not recorded). Some clones in this sample may be carry-over from other donors' samples. Sequenced: CD8+ T cells from PBMCs. CDR3 protein: CSARKKGAETQYF. DNA for the CDR3: TGCAGTGCTAGAAAGAAGGGGGCAGAGACCCAGTACTTC.